These 2 T cell receptor beta chains came from one sample sequenced in a study of blood T cell repertoires in COVID-19. Repertoires were generated with immunoSEQ multiplex PCR, while TCRdb's copy carries only in-frame clones and drops some. The sample lists around 94,000 clones, around 85% occurring once. Sequenced sample: peripheral blood. The receptors here all came from a man aged 50-59 years with acute or convalescent COVID-19.

This sequence joins TRBV19 and TRBJ1-4; a weak D match, TRBD1 (5 bases). The CDR3 length is 15 residues. Trimming left V 4 bases short and J 0 bases short, with 9 bases between. Germline-derived CDR1 and CDR2 are LNHDA and SQIVND (reference sequence). This CDR3 is CASSTRQPTNEKLFF. The CDR3 nucleotides are TGTGCCAGTAGTACCCGACAGCCAACTAATGAAAAACTGTTTTTT.

The chain has TRBV5-1 and TRBJ2-2; D may be TRBD1 (6 bases). The CDR3 consists of 16 residues. CDR1 and CDR2 from the germline V gene are SGHRS and YFSETQ. Trimming removed 2 bases at V and 1 base at J, with 12 bases between. The CDR3 spells CASSFVTGRNTGELFF. CDR3 DNA sequence: TGCGCCAGCAGCTTCGTAACAGGGCGGAACACCGGGGAGCTGTTTTTT.